This TCR beta chain was obtained from a study of blood T cell repertoires in COVID-19. About the research overall: The study drew acute and convalescent COVID-19 samples from the United States, Italy and Spain.

Using immunoSEQ multiplex PCR, the repertoire was profiled, and TCRdb retains in-frame clones only, with some absent. This sample has around 230,000 clones; more than 75% occur once, and the top ten carry 12%. The CDR3 runs to 15 residues. Looked up from germline, CDR1 is LGHDT and CDR2 is YNNKEL (reference sequence). V was clipped by 1 base and J by 4 bases, with 13 bases between them. The chain joins TRBV3-1 (or the pseudogene TRBV3-2) to TRBJ1-2, with unresolved D. Sequencing was done on a sample of peripheral blood. The source of this sequence is a woman aged 55-70 years with active or convalescent COVID-19. The CDR3 coding sequence is TGTGCCAGCAGCCAAGGGCGGGGTCTCAGCTATGGCTACACCTTC. Protein: CASSQGRGLSYGYTF.